In its sample, the clone carrying this T cell receptor (beta chain) was seen a few times. The antigen is not known. This entry belongs to a study of a mutant IDH1 vaccine in newly diagnosed glioma. Sequencing was performed with immunoSEQ multiplex PCR; in TCRdb, only in-frame clones are kept and a portion is missing. The sample holds 30,000 to 40,000 clones, 80% to 90% seen once. The CDR3 runs 18 residues. V was pared by 2 bases and J by 11 bases, with 18 bases of the junction left unmatched. Germline values: CDR1 SGHKS, CDR2 YYEKEE (reference sequence). Time point of the sample: week 23, last vaccination. Vaccinated patients received 300 ug of mutant IDH1 20-mer peptide per dose, with topical imiquimod.

Sample: PBMCs, taken from a glioma patient whose treatment included an IDH1 peptide vaccine. The genes are TRBV5-5 and TRBJ2-3, with 12 nucleotides matching TRBD2. The clonotype comes from a man aged 35 to 55 with glioma. CDR3 loop: CASSFGWQLAGGTVGQYF. DNA for the CDR3: TGTGCCAGCAGCTTTGGTTGGCAACTAGCGGGAGGAACTGTTGGGCAGTATTTT.